In its sample, the clone carrying this TCR beta chain was seen many times. Its target is not known. This sample stems from a study of regulatory T cells in long-lasting Graves disease. Time point indicated: persistent/refractory GD, antithyroid drugs over 5 years with positive TRAb. From RNA extracted from PBMCs, the TCR library was made. One endocrinology department in Xi'an, China, was where patients came from. Germline CDR1 and CDR2: MNHNS and SASEGT. This CDR3 contains 15 residues. V lost 6 bases to trimming and J lost 4 bases, with 18 bases between them. Researchers made TCR beta libraries by using iRepertoire HTBI primers and running Arm-PCR on CDR3 regions. Authors' processing steps: The study identified around 62 TRBV and approximately 15 TRBJ segments across samples. TCRdb reanalysed the multiplex PCR reads using MiXCR and keeps one entry per CDR3 protein. For this entry, the V and J calls and clone size follow TCRdb and not the study's own pipeline. The profile shows under 500,000 distinct CDR3 sequences, more than 20% of them singletons.

Study-wide results and limits: Clonotypes that were public and shared totalled 2,500 to 3,500 in persistent patients versus roughly 1,000 in new patients. Persistent disease was associated with favored TRBV28 usage and with favored use of TRBJ1-2 and TRBJ2-5.

The material sequenced was peripheral blood mononuclear cells (PBMCs), taken when the disease was refractory, from a patient treated with antithyroid drugs. The sequence was obtained from a female donor with Graves disease. The rearrangement joins TRBV6-1 to TRBJ2-5, with D perhaps TRBD2 (5 bases). The CDR3 DNA follows: TGTGCCAGCAGGAGCGGCTCCCTTCTACGAGAGACCCAGTACTTC. As protein: CASRSGSLLRETQYF.